These 17 T cell receptor beta chains originate from one sample sequenced in a study of T cells expressing NK-cell markers. TCRdb re-called the 5' RACE reads; one entry per CDR3 protein, DNA not given. The table lists fewer than 400,000 distinct CDR3 sequences. Sequencing used blood T cells: a sorted CD56 or NKG2C T cell subset, CD4+ or CD8+ T cells, or bulk PBMC T cells (not recorded which). These receptors were obtained from a woman in her 50s in good health.

The chain couples TRBV6-1 to TRBJ2-5; TCRdb outputs TRBD1, but without DNA this stays unchecked. The CDR3 loop spans 16 amino acids. Germline V gene data show CDR1 as MNHNS and CDR2 as SASEGT. CDR3 protein: CASSEGPGGGKETQYF.

The V call is TRBV27, the J call TRBJ2-3; as DNA is missing, the TRBD1 call by TCRdb cannot be tested. The CDR3 loop spans 18 amino acids. The V gene's germline CDR1 is MNHEY and CDR2 SMNVEV (reference sequence). CDR3 protein: CASSLRGERLRSTDTQYF.

This sequence joins TRBV6-5 and TRBJ2-1. The CDR3 length is 13 residues. CDR1 and CDR2 from the germline V gene are MNHEY and SVGAGI. The CDR3 sequence: CASSYSGLNEQFF.

The chain carries TRBV3-1 and TRBJ1-1; TCRdb names TRBD1, which stays unverified in the absence of DNA. Germline values: CDR1 LGHDT, CDR2 YNNKEL (reference sequence). This CDR3 is 12 amino acids long. The CDR3 spells CASSPPGAEAFF.

V and J are TRBV19 and TRBJ2-2; there is no DNA to check the TCRdb D call of TRBD1. CDR3 size: 13 residues. Germline CDR1 LNHDA, CDR2 SQIVND (reference sequence). The CDR3 spells CASSIRDTGELFF.

The rearrangement uses TRBV27 and TRBJ1-5. The CDR3 is made up of 14 amino acids. Germline V gives CDR1 MNHEY, CDR2 SMNVEV (reference sequence). The CDR3 region is CASSLSDRAQPQHF.

The chain combines TRBV29-1 with TRBJ2-4; TCRdb picks TRBD2, but there is no DNA to check that call. Per germline, CDR1 SQVTM and CDR2 ANQGSEA. The CDR3 consists of 14 residues. This CDR3 is CSVDGLPSGNIQYF. Combining the CDR3 with reference TRBV29-1 and TRBJ2-4 gives the whole variable domain SAVISQKPSRDICQRGTSLTIQCQVDSQVTMMFWYRQQPGQSLTLIATANQGSEATYESGFVIDKFPISRPNLTFSTLTVSNMSPEDSSIYLCSVDGLPSGNIQYFGAGTRLSVL.

The V gene is TRBV3-1, the J gene TRBJ2-2; TCRdb names TRBD2, which stays unverified in the absence of DNA. This CDR3 is 16 amino acids long. The V gene's germline CDR1 is LGHDT and CDR2 YNNKEL (reference sequence). The CDR3 loop reads CASSQVHGMGTGELFF.

The chain recombines TRBV7-9 with TRBJ1-4; TCRdb reports TRBD1, a call that lacks DNA to check it against. This CDR3 contains 14 residues. CDR1 and CDR2 from the germline V gene are SEHNR and FQNEAQ (reference sequence). The CDR3 is CASSHYGTGPELFF.

This chain links TRBV20-1 with TRBJ2-1; lacking DNA, the TRBD2 call made by TCRdb goes unchecked. The CDR3 is 17 residues long. CDR1 is DFQATT, CDR2 SNEGSKA, per germline (reference sequence). The CDR3 spells CSARGSGGPRSYNEQFF.

The CDR3 protein is CATSGGGRGRANEQFF. The gene calls are TRBV24-1 and TRBJ2-1; the TCRdb D gene call, TRBD2, has no DNA to confirm it. This CDR3 contains 16 residues. CDR1 KGHDR and CDR2 SFDVKD come from the germline V gene.

This chain joins TRBV12-3 or TRBV12-4 and TRBJ2-2. The CDR3 is 13 residues long. The chain's CDR3 is CASSLYNPGELFF.

This chain connects TRBV11-3 to TRBJ2-1; the TCRdb D gene call, TRBD1, has no DNA to confirm it. Germline V CDR1 and CDR2: SGHNT, YENEEA. This CDR3 is 16 amino acids long. CDR3 protein: CASSSIMWGIDNEQFF.

This sequence joins TRBV27 and TRBJ2-7; there is no DNA to check the TCRdb D call of TRBD2. The CDR3 is made up of 17 amino acids. Germline values: CDR1 MNHEY, CDR2 SMNVEV (reference sequence). CDR3 sequence reads: CASSSEAGGVGAYEQYF.

The chain couples TRBV18 to TRBJ2-5. Germline V CDR1 and CDR2: KGHSH, LQKENI. The CDR3 sequence is 14 residues long. CDR3 amino acids: CASSPPIEQETQYF.

The chain recombines TRBV29-1 with TRBJ2-5. The CDR3 contains 13 residues. From germline, CDR1 is SQVTM and CDR2 ANQGSEA. CDR3 residues: CSAGWSTQETQYF.

V usage is TRBV12-3 or TRBV12-4 and J usage is TRBJ1-1; TCRdb selects TRBD1, and the lack of DNA leaves this call unchecked. This CDR3 comprises 14 residues. The CDR3 loop reads CASSLNQPHRGAFF.